This TCR beta chain was sequenced for a study of beta chain features in type 1 diabetes. Across the study: Across every sample, around 110,000,000 sorted cells were examined in total. Study results and caveats: TCRB repertoires of naive, central memory and Treg cells appeared more similar among patients than among healthy donors. Shorter templates may be favored by PCR, equally so in patients and controls.

Only one heparinised blood draw was taken per donor, and its volume averaged about 116 mL. This clone was seen a handful of times. Its antigen is not known. cDNA synthesis used the whole RNA isolate, giving expressed TCRB sequences. Profiling relied on immunoSEQ multiplex PCR, and the TCRdb table lists in-frame clones only, not all of them. The repertoire includes about 140,000 clones, roughly 10% of them detected once, and 1% to 1.5% sits in the top ten. Germline trimming cut 4 bases from V and 4 bases from J; bases unmatched to any gene: 9. This CDR3 is built from 15 residues. Germline V gene sequence: CDR1 SGHTA, CDR2 FQGNSA.

The TCR was taken from a man aged 18 to 29 in good health. V gene TRBV7-2 combines with J gene TRBJ2-7; 8 bases map to TRBD1. Sequencing was done on a sample of naive CD4+ T cells from blood. This CDR3 is CASSYPGRGRYEQYF. DNA for the CDR3: TGTGCCAGCAGCTACCCAGGCAGGGGGCGGTACGAGCAGTACTTC. Full variable domain (remainder filled in from reference TRBV7-2 and TRBJ2-7): GAGVSQSPSNKVTEKGKDVELRCDPISGHTALYWYRQSLGQGLEFLIYFQGNSAPDKSGLPSDRFSAERTGGSVSTLTIQRTQQEDSAVYLCASSYPGRGRYEQYFGPGTRLTVT.